This T cell receptor beta chain emerged from a study of a mutant IDH1 vaccine in newly diagnosed glioma (dated by TCRdb to the early 2020s). About the investigation overall: Patients received eight vaccinations in weeks 1, 3, 5, 7, 11, 15, 19 and 23, corresponding to visits V03 through V10. Vaccination started 4-6 weeks after radiotherapy alone, or was given together with temozolomide cycles in the groups whose treatment included chemotherapy. Of the 25 to 40 treated patients, approximately 62% were male and approximately 40% were female, and the mean age was 40.4 years. Before enrollment, patients had received standard therapy of radiotherapy alone, temozolomide alone, or radiochemotherapy with temozolomide; most received the combination. Peripheral blood samples were drawn at six visits, namely V03 (baseline), V05, V07, V10, V12 and V13. Longitudinal TCRB deep sequencing was performed for about two dozen treated patients wherever samples were available for exploratory analyses. Broad study findings and their caveats: Immune responses induced by the vaccine were seen in roughly 95% of patients across multiple MHC alleles. According to the authors, sample limitations meant that analyses of patient blood samples could not be reproduced. No apparent relationship was observed between pseudoprogression and alterations in the top peripheral T cell clonotypes detected by TCRB sequencing. Selection of PBMC samples for TCRB deep sequencing was based on availability.

The CDR3 measures 16 amino acids from cysteine to phenylalanine. The read is trimmed to its CDR3 DNA, 48 bases read in frame from base 1. CDR1 and CDR2 (LNHNV, YYDKDF) derive from the germline V gene (reference sequence). V and J are trimmed by 2 bases and 3 bases, and the gene matches miss 4 bases of the junction. Taken with the paper, the label for time point translates to: week 23, last vaccination. A 20-mer mutant IDH1 peptide at 300 micrograms in Montanide made up each vaccine dose, which was injected subcutaneously together with topical imiquimod. Newly diagnosed WHO grade 3 or 4 IDH1-mutant astrocytomas showing loss of nuclear ATRX were present in the donors. The samples were drawn from NOA16, a multicentre, single-arm, open-label phase I trial in Germany that tested a mutant IDH1 peptide vaccine in humans for the first time. Genomic DNA for TCRB sequencing was extracted from EDTA blood using the DNeasy Blood and Tissue Kit.

As for this clone: Its antigen is currently not known. The sample holds no much larger clone one base away, and base qualities are not on file.

Libraries were built with the immunoSEQ multiplex PCR assay. Following the manufacturer's protocol, the hsTCRB Kit was used to amplify rearranged TCR beta chain sequences. An Illumina MiSeq was used to sequence the TCRB libraries. Concerning the study's data processing: The kit vendor's proprietary platform handled demultiplexing, trimming and gene mapping. Imported from immuneACCESS, the table was reduced by TCRdb to in-frame sequences with V and J called. These copies leave out some clones; in studies compared against another copy, an unresolved V gene accounts for under half, and the cause of the remainder is not known. The DNA was the basis for D and trimming; V, J and clone size are from that table. For this sample there are 35,000 to 50,000 clones; approximately 90% appear just once. The top ten clones comprise approximately 4.1% of the sample.

The sequences come from PBMCs, collected from a glioma patient whose treatment included an IDH1 peptide vaccine. The TCR sequence derives from a man aged 50-60 years with glioma. The chain is assembled from TRBV15 and TRBJ1-5, and 10 bases in between align with TRBD1. The CDR3 amino acid sequence is: CATSRPGQGINQPQHF. In nucleotide form, the sequence is TGTGCCACCAGCAGACCGGGACAGGGGATCAATCAGCCCCAGCATTTT.